This TCR beta chain came from a study of post-analysis software for immune sequencing data. The wider study: Some patients lacked subtype; others had relapsing-remitting, secondary progressive or progressive-relapsing disease.

The TCR beta cDNA libraries carried unique molecular identifiers. TCRdb independently ran MiXCR on the PCR reads; one entry per CDR3 protein. Found here are 400,000 to 500,000 distinct CDR3 sequences, over 30% of them singletons; the top ten hold around 8%. Regarding the study as a whole: Strong co-clustering by F measure was seen for same-batch samples. There was significantly lower normalized Chao1 diversity in multiple sclerosis patients than in controls.

The sample holds a few counts of this clonotype. No antigen is known for it. Source material: blood. The clonotype originates from a girl aged 2 to 9 with multiple sclerosis.

CDR3 DNA sequence: TGTGCCAGCAGTTTAAGGTTACGCTCCTACAATGAGCAGTTCTTC. This translates into CASSLRLRSYNEQFF. V is TRBV28 and J is TRBJ2-1; D is unclear. Germline V gene data show CDR1 as MDHEN and CDR2 as SYDVKM. The CDR3 runs 15 residues. Deletions cut 2 bases from V and 0 bases from J, with 8 bases between.